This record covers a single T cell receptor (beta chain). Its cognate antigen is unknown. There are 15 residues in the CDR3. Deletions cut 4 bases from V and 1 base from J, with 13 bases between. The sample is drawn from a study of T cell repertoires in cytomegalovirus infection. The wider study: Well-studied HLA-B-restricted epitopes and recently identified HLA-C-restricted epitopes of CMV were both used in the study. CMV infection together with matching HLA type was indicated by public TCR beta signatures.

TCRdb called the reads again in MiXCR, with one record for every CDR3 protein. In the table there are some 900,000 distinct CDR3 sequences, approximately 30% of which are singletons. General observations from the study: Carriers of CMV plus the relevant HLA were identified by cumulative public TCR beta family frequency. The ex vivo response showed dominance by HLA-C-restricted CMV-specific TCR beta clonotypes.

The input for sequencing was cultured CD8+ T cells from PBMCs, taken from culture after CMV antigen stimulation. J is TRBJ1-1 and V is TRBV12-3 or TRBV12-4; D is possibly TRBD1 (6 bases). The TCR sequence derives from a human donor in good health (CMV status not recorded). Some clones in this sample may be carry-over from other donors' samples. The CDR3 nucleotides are TGTGCCAGCAGTTCGGGGGCAGGGGCGAACACTGAAGCTTTCTTT. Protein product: CASSSGAGANTEAFF.